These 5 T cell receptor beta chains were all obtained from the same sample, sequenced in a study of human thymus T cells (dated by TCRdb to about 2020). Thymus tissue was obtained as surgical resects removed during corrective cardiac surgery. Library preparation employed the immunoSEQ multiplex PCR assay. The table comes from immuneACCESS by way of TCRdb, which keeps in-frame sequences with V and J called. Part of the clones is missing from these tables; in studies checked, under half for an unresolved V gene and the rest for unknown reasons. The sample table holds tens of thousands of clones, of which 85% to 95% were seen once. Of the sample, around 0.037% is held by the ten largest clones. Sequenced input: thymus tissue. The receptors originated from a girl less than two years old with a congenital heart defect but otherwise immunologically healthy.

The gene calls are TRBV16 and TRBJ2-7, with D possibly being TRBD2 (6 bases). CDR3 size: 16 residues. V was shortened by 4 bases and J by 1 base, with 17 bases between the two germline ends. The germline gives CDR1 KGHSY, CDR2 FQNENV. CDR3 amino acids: CASSPPIASVSYEQYF. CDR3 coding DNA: TGTGCCAGCAGCCCACCAATTGCTAGCGTATCCTACGAGCAGTACTTC.

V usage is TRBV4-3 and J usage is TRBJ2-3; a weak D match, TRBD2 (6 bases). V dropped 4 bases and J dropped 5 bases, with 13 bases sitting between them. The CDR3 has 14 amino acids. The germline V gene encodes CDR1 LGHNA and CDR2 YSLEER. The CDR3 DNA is TGCGCCAGCAGCCTCGGGACTGCGGGAGATACGCAGTATTTT. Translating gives CASSLGTAGDTQYF.

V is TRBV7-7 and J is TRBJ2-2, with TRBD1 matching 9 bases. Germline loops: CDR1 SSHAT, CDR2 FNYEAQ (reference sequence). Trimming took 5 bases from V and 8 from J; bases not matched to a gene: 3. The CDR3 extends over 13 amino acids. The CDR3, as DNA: TGTGCCAGCAGCGAACAGGGGGCGGGGGAGCTGTTTTTT. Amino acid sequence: CASSEQGAGELFF.

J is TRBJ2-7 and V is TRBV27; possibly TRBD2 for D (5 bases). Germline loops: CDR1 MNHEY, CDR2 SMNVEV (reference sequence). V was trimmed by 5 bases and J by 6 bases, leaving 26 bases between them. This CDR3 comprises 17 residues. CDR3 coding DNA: TGTGCCAGCAGTCCTCCACCCCGGGAAGGGTGGTTGTTCGAGCAGTACTTC. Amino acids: CASSPPPREGWLFEQYF.

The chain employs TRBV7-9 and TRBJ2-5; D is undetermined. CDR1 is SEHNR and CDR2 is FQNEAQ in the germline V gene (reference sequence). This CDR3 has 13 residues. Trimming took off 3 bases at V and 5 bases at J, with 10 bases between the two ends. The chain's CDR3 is CASSFAQSETQYF. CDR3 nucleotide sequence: TGTGCCAGCAGCTTCGCCCAATCGGAGACCCAGTACTTC.